The present T cell receptor (beta chain) was sequenced within a study of CD4+ T cells in melanoma. This CDR3 comprises 13 residues. CDR1 and CDR2 from the germline V gene are SGHNT and YYREEE (reference sequence). V lost 4 bases and J 5 bases, leaving 12 bases between the germline ends. Measured with immunoSEQ multiplex PCR; TCRdb has only the in-frame clones, and not every one. The sample records about 11,000 clones, about 72% being singletons. The chain is built from TRBV5-4 and TRBJ2-5; possibly TRBD1 or TRBD2 for D (7 bases each). Source material: cells from a culture (not recorded whether cultured in vitro). The sequence derives from a human donor with melanoma. CDR3: CASSVQGGETQYF. In DNA form, the CDR3 reads TGTGCCAGCAGCGTTCAGGGGGGGGAGACCCAGTACTTC.